A selection of T cell receptor beta chains follows, all from one sample in a study of response to subunit inactivated influenza vaccine. A single record per CDR3 protein comes from TCRdb applying MiXCR to the RT-PCR reads. The sample yields about 500,000 distinct CDR3 sequences, 15% to 20% seen once. The sample consisted of CD4+ T cells sorted from PBMCs, taken 23 months after vaccination. These receptors were taken from a man aged 50-75 years who received an inactivated influenza vaccine. Each CDR3 is given with its conserved first and last residue. The D gene is left open where the match is weak. Clone sizes are given selectively: once, few, many, or a class where the clone is expanded.

d_gene,v_gene,j_gene,abundance,CDR3nt,CDR3aa
-,TRBV2,TRBJ2-3,-,TGTGCCAGCAGTAATATGGGCGGCACAGATACGCAGTATTTT,CASSNMGGTDTQYF
-,TRBV15,TRBJ2-7,few,TGTGCCACCAGCAGAGATTCGGACGAGCAGTACTTC,CATSRDSDEQYF
TRBD1,TRBV11-2,TRBJ1-2,-,TGTGCCAGCAGCCCAGCCGGGACAGGGTCTGTTGCTAACTATGGCTACACCTTC,CASSPAGTGSVANYGYTF
TRBD2,TRBV11-1,TRBJ2-1,-,TGTGCCAGCAGCTTAGCGTTGGCTAGCGGGAGGAGTTACAATGAGCAGTTCTTC,CASSLALASGRSYNEQFF
-,TRBV11-2,TRBJ1-5,few,TGTGCCAGCAGCTCCCACCCGCGGGGGGCTCGAGGAAATCAGCCCCAGCATTTT,CASSSHPRGARGNQPQHF
-,TRBV20-1,TRBJ1-3,-,TGCAGTGCTAGAGACCCCGTCTCTGGAAACACCATATATTTT,CSARDPVSGNTIYF
-,TRBV15,TRBJ1-4,-,TGTGCCACCAGCAGAGGGGGAATGGGTAATGAAAAACTGTTTTTT,CATSRGGMGNEKLFF
-,TRBV20-1,TRBJ2-2,many,TGCAGTGCGGAGAGGGGAAGGGCTGGGGAGCTGTTTTTT,CSAERGRAGELFF
TRBD2,TRBV5-1,TRBJ2-1,-,TGCGCCAGCTCGGTAGCGGGGGTTGGCAATGAGCAGTTCTTC,CASSVAGVGNEQFF
TRBD2,TRBV6-1,TRBJ2-1,few,TGTGCCAGCAGTGATAGCGGGGCCCTCTCCTACAATGAGCAGTTCTTC,CASSDSGALSYNEQFF
-,TRBV4-1,TRBJ1-4,few,TGCGCCAGCAGCCAAGTCCCTAGCGGGATGTCTAATGAAAAACTGTTTTTT,CASSQVPSGMSNEKLFF
TRBD1,TRBV20-1,TRBJ1-5,-,TGCAGTGCCAATGGGGACAGGGGGGTGTTTCAGCCCCAGCATTTT,CSANGDRGVFQPQHF
-,TRBV3-1,TRBJ2-1,few,TGTGCCAGCAGCCAAGATCGCGCACGAAACAATGAGCAGTTCTTC,CASSQDRARNNEQFF
-,TRBV3-1,TRBJ2-7,-,TGTGCCAGCAGTCCAATGTCCATCCAACCCTACGAGCAGTACTTC,CASSPMSIQPYEQYF
TRBD2,TRBV10-3,TRBJ2-1,few,TGTGCCATCAGTGAGACTAGCGGATACAATGAGCAGTTCTTC,CAISETSGYNEQFF
-,TRBV7-2,TRBJ1-1,-,TGTGCCAGCAGCGAGGAGCCCGGCAAGGCTTTCTTT,CASSEEPGKAFF
TRBD1,TRBV5-1,TRBJ1-1,-,TGCGCCAGCAGGCAGACAGGGGTCCTGAACACTGAAGCTTTCTTT,CASRQTGVLNTEAFF
TRBD2,TRBV12-3/TRBV12-4,TRBJ2-1,-,TGTGCCAGCAGTTTAGAGGGACTAGCGGTCGATGAGCAGTTCTTC,CASSLEGLAVDEQFF
TRBD2,TRBV20-1,TRBJ2-7,few,TGCAGTGCTTCAGAAAGAGCGGGAGGGATTTACGAGCAGTACTTC,CSASERAGGIYEQYF
-,TRBV6-6,TRBJ2-5,-,TGTGCCAGCAAGACAGAGCAAGAGACCCAGTACTTC,CASKTEQETQYF
-,TRBV7-9,TRBJ2-7,-,TGTGCCAGCAGCTTCACGGGGGACGAGCAGTACTTC,CASSFTGDEQYF
-,TRBV6-1,TRBJ2-1,-,TGTGCCAGCAATCGACGACAGGGACTAGCCTACAATGAGCAGTTCTTC,CASNRRQGLAYNEQFF
TRBD2,TRBV5-1,TRBJ2-3,-,TGCGCCAGCAGCTTGGCCGCGGCTAGCGGGGGGGATACGCAGTATTTT,CASSLAAASGGDTQYF
-,TRBV29-1,TRBJ2-5,-,TGCAGCACCAGTCAGGTGAAAGAGACCCAGTACTTC,CSTSQVKETQYF
TRBD1,TRBV5-1,TRBJ2-5,few,TGCGCCAGCAGCTTCCAGGGGGCGCGGCAAGAGACCCAGTACTTC,CASSFQGARQETQYF
TRBD1,TRBV20-1,TRBJ2-3,few,TGCAGTGCTAGTTGGGGACAGGGGATACGCGATACGCAGTATTTT,CSASWGQGIRDTQYF
TRBD1,TRBV10-3,TRBJ1-1,-,TGTGCCATCAGTGAGCCGGGACAGGGAAAGACTGAAGCTTTCTTT,CAISEPGQGKTEAFF
TRBD2,TRBV6-1,TRBJ2-5,few,TGTGCCAGCACACCCAAGACTAGCGGGGGGGTAAGAGAGACCCAGTACTTC,CASTPKTSGGVRETQYF
TRBD1,TRBV5-6,TRBJ2-2,few,TGTGCCAGCACTCTACAGGGGGCCGGAACCGGGGAGCTGTTTTTT,CASTLQGAGTGELFF
-,TRBV29-1,TRBJ2-2,-,TGCAGCGTTGGGTTGTTAGATAGGAACACCGGGGAGCTGTTTTTT,CSVGLLDRNTGELFF
-,TRBV2,TRBJ2-7,few,TGTGCCAGCAGTGCAGCCAGGCAAGTCTACGAGCAGTACTTC,CASSAARQVYEQYF
-,TRBV7-2,TRBJ1-2,few,TGTGCCAGCAGCCCCCTAGTGAGTGGCGGAGGCTATGGCTACACCTTC,CASSPLVSGGGYGYTF
TRBD1,TRBV12-3/TRBV12-4,TRBJ1-1,-,TGTGCCAGCAGTCCACAGGGGACGGGTCTCACTGAAGCTTTCTTT,CASSPQGTGLTEAFF
-,TRBV24-1,TRBJ2-1,-,TGTGCCACCAGTGATTTGCTAAGGGGAGATGAGCAGTTCTTC,CATSDLLRGDEQFF
TRBD2,TRBV10-3,TRBJ2-1,-,TGTGCCATCAGTGACAAGCGGGGGGCGTACAATGAGCAGTTCTTC,CAISDKRGAYNEQFF
-,TRBV7-2,TRBJ1-6,few,TGTGCCAGCGGGAGTGGGGGGCCCCGTAATTCACCCCTCCACTTT,CASGSGGPRNSPLHF
TRBD2,TRBV10-3,TRBJ2-3,-,TGTGCCATCAGCAGGACTAGCGGGGGGCGGGAAAGCACAGATACGCAGTATTTT,CAISRTSGGRESTDTQYF
-,TRBV30,TRBJ2-7,-,TGTGCCTGGGGACATGGCGAGCAGTACTTC,CAWGHGEQYF
TRBD2,TRBV7-7,TRBJ2-3,-,TGTGCTAGCAGCCTTCGGGGGGACCTCACAGATACGCAGTATTTT,CASSLRGDLTDTQYF
TRBD1,TRBV28,TRBJ1-3,few,TGTGCCAGCAGTTTACGGCGACAGGGGCTGTACACCATATATTTT,CASSLRRQGLYTIYF
-,TRBV28,TRBJ2-5,-,TGTGCCAGCAGTACCCTAGAGACCCAGTACTTC,CASSTLETQYF
-,TRBV30,TRBJ1-5,-,TGTGCCTGGAGTCTCGCAGGGAGCAATCAGCCCCAGCATTTT,CAWSLAGSNQPQHF
TRBD1,TRBV5-1,TRBJ2-7,many,TGCGCCAGCAGCTTTGGACAGGCCAGGGAGCAGTACTTC,CASSFGQAREQYF
TRBD2,TRBV6-2/TRBV6-3,TRBJ2-2,-,TGTGCCAGCAGCCCGCGACTAGCGGGGGGCTGGGAGCTGTTTTTT,CASSPRLAGGWELFF
-,TRBV3-1,TRBJ1-1,many,TGTGCCAGCAGCCTCGACTCCAGGACTGAAGCTTTCTTT,CASSLDSRTEAFF